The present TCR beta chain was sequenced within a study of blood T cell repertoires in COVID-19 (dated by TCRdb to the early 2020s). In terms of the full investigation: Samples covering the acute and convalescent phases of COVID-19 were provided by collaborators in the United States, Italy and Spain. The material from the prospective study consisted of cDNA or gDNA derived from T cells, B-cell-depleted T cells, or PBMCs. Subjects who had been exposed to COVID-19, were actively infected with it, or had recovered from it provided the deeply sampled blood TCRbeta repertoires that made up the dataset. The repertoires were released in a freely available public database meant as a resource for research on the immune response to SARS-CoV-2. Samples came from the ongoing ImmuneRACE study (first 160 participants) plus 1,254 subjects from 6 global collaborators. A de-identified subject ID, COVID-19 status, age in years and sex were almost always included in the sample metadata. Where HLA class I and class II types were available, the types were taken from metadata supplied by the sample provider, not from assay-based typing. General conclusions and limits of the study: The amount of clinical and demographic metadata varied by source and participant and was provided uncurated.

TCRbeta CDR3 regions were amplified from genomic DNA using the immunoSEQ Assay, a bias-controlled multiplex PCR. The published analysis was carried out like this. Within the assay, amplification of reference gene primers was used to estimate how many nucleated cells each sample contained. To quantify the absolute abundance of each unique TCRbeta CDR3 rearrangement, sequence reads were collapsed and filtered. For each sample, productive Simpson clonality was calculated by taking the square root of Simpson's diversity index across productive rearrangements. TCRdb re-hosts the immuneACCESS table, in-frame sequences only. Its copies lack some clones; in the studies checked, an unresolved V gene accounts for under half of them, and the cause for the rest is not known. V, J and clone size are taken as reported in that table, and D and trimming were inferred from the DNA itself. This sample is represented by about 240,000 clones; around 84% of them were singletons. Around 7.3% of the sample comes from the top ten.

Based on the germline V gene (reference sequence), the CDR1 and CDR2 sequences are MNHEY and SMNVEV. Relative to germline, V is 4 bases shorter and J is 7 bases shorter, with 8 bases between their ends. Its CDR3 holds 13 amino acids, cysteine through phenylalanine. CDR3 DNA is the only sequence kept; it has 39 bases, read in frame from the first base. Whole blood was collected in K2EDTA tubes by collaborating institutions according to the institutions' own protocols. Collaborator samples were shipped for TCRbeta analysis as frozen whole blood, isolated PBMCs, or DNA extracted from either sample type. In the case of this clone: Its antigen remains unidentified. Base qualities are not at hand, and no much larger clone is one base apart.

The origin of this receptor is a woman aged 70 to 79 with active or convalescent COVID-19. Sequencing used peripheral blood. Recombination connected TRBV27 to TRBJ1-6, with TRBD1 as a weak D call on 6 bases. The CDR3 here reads CASSSQGNSPLHF. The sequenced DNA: TGTGCCAGCAGTTCGCAGGGGAATTCACCCCTCCACTTT.